One sample yielded the 24 T cell receptor beta chains listed below, sequenced in a study of early T cells in non-severe SARS-CoV-2 infection. A single record per CDR3 protein comes from TCRdb applying MiXCR to the 5' RACE reads. The sample records more than 90,000 distinct CDR3 sequences, under 15% being singletons. Sequenced input: whole blood. These receptors all come from an adult who was a healthcare worker with PCR-confirmed SARS-CoV-2 infection or an uninfected control (not recorded which).

In its sample, this clonotype was seen a few times. The CDR3 spells CASRGQGSVKLFF. In DNA form, the CDR3 reads TGTGCCAGCAGAGGACAGGGTAGTGTAAAACTGTTTTTT. The chain has TRBV7-9 and TRBJ1-4, with 8 bases aligning to TRBD1. This CDR3 comprises 13 residues. Germline values: CDR1 SEHNR, CDR2 FQNEAQ (reference sequence). Trimming cost V 6 bases and J 10 bases; bases outside gene matches: 7.

In this sample, this clonotype turned up a few times. The chain recombines TRBV6-2 or TRBV6-3 with TRBJ2-5; D is possibly TRBD1 or TRBD2 (6 bases each). Germline V gene lookup returns CDR1 MNHEY and CDR2 SVGEGT. The CDR3 has 13 residues. V lost 6 bases and J 4 bases, leaving 12 bases between the germline ends. The CDR3: CASSVQGGETQYF. DNA of the CDR3: TGTGCCAGCAGCGTACAGGGAGGAGAGACCCAGTACTTC.

This chain joins TRBV12-3 or TRBV12-4 and TRBJ2-6; D gene ambiguous. The CDR3 is made up of 15 amino acids. Trimming cost V 2 bases and J 2 bases, with 7 bases left between them. The DNA for the CDR3 is TGTGCCAGCAGTTTAAGTATCCCTGGGGCCAACGTCCTGACTTTC. Encoded protein: CASSLSIPGANVLTF.

In this sample, this clonotype turned up many times. For the CDR3, the DNA is TGCAGTGCAACGGGGACAGGGCGCACAGATACGCAGTATTTT. Encoded protein: CSATGTGRTDTQYF. V and J are TRBV20-1 and TRBJ2-3; 9 bases fit TRBD1. The V gene's germline CDR1 is DFQATT and CDR2 SNEGSKA (reference sequence). Trimming took 6 bases from V and 1 from J; bases not matched to a gene: 5. The CDR3 totals 14 residues.

In this sample, this clonotype turned up many times. The rearrangement links TRBV7-9 to TRBJ2-1, with unresolved D. Deletions cut 6 bases from V and 8 bases from J, with 8 bases between. The germline gives CDR1 SEHNR, CDR2 FQNEAQ (reference sequence). There are 11 residues in the CDR3. The CDR3 protein is CASRKYDEQFF. The CDR3 coding sequence is TGTGCCAGCAGGAAGTACGATGAGCAGTTCTTC.

Many counts were recorded for this clonotype. The chain combines TRBV18 with TRBJ2-7, with 8 bases identical to TRBD1. CDR3 length equals 16 residues. V lost 4 bases and J lost 0; bases outside the gene matches: 8. CDR1 KGHSH and CDR2 LQKENI come from the germline V gene. The DNA for the CDR3 is TGTGCCAGCTCACTCGCAGGGGGCGCGGGCTCCTACGAGCAGTACTTC. It yields the protein CASSLAGGAGSYEQYF.

This clonotype was observed many times. V is TRBV7-2 and J is TRBJ1-1; 7 nucleotides align to TRBD1. The junction had 8 bases not matched to a gene; V was cut back by 5 bases and J by 5 bases. The CDR3 consists of 14 residues. In germline, CDR1 is SGHTA, CDR2 FQGNSA. The CDR3 DNA is TGTGCCAGCAGCGTGCGACAGGGTAGAACTGAAGCTTTCTTT. Amino acids: CASSVRQGRTEAFF.

This clonotype has only a few counts. The V call is TRBV6-2 or TRBV6-3, the J call TRBJ1-2; D possibly corresponds to TRBD1 (6 bases). The V end lost 7 bases, the J end lost 5 bases, and 14 bases lay between the germline ends. This CDR3 has 13 residues. CDR1 and CDR2 from the germline V gene are MNHEY and SVGEGT. DNA of the CDR3: TGTGCCAGCAAGAGGGGGGGCCGGTATGGCTACACCTTC. Translation: CASKRGGRYGYTF.

In its sample, this clonotype was seen a few times. This chain joins TRBV6-2 or TRBV6-3 and TRBJ2-3, with 7 nucleotides matching TRBD1. The CDR3 has 16 amino acids. Trimming took 0 bases from V and 4 from J; bases not matched to a gene: 7. CDR1 and CDR2 from the germline V gene are MNHEY and SVGEGT. The CDR3 nucleotides read TGTGCCAGCAGTTACTCGGGGGACAGTATTCCAGATACGCAGTATTTT. The encoded protein is CASSYSGDSIPDTQYF.

This clonotype was observed many times. This chain uses TRBV20-1 with TRBJ1-2; no clear D. Between the trimmed V and J ends, which lost 1 base and 4 bases, there was a span of 13 bases. Germline V gene lookup returns CDR1 DFQATT and CDR2 SNEGSKA (reference sequence). CDR3 length equals 14 residues. CDR3 DNA: TGCAGTGCTAGAGCGGGCGGAACGCTCTATGGCTACACCTTC. As protein: CSARAGGTLYGYTF.

The chain carries TRBV28 and TRBJ2-1, with D unresolved. The ends were cut back, 5 bases at V and 8 bases at J, with 13 bases in the middle. Germline CDR1 and CDR2: MDHEN and SYDVKM. This CDR3 is 13 amino acids long. CDR3: CASSKSQIHEQFF. The CDR3 nucleotides read TGTGCCAGCAGTAAAAGTCAGATCCATGAGCAGTTCTTC.

The chain employs TRBV5-1 and TRBJ2-1, with 7 bases fitting TRBD2. The CDR3 has 16 residues. Germline values: CDR1 SGHRS, CDR2 YFSETQ. The J segment lost 0 bases and the V segment lost 2 bases, leaving 5 bases of the junction unmatched. The CDR3 coding sequence is TGCGCCAGCAGCTTACCAGCGGGGAGCTCCTACAATGAGCAGTTCTTC. Its protein is CASSLPAGSSYNEQFF.

This clonotype showed up many times. The chain links TRBV2 to TRBJ1-5; D perhaps matches TRBD1 (5 bases). The length of the CDR3 is 14 residues. Germline V gene sequence: CDR1 SNHLY, CDR2 FYNNEI. The V end lost 4 bases, the J end lost 6 bases, and 13 bases lay between the germline ends. CDR3 amino acids: CASSADTPSQPQHF. The DNA for the CDR3 is TGTGCCAGCAGTGCGGACACCCCAAGTCAGCCCCAGCATTTT.

V usage is TRBV28 and J usage is TRBJ2-7, with D hard to call. The V end was cut by 8 bases, the J end by 2 bases, with 10 bases between. The CDR3 is 12 residues long. In germline, CDR1 is MDHEN, CDR2 SYDVKM. CDR3 region: CASWKGPYEQYF. The CDR3 region has the DNA TGTGCCAGCTGGAAAGGACCCTACGAGCAGTACTTC.

This clonotype was seen a handful of times. The chain recombines TRBV20-1 with TRBJ1-5, with D unclear. The CDR3 runs 15 residues. The ends were cut back, 3 bases at V and 2 bases at J, with 14 bases in the middle. Per germline, CDR1 DFQATT and CDR2 SNEGSKA (reference sequence). CDR3 bases: TGCAGTGCTAGTTCGAGAGACATGGGCAATCAGCCCCAGCATTTT. Protein product: CSASSRDMGNQPQHF.

In this sample, this clonotype turned up a few times. The chain carries TRBV20-1 and TRBJ2-3; possible D gene TRBD2, 6 bases. CDR3 size: 15 residues. V was shortened by 0 bases and J by 2 bases, with 12 bases between the two germline ends. CDR1 DFQATT and CDR2 SNEGSKA come from the germline V gene (reference sequence). CDR3 DNA sequence: TGCAGTGCTAGAGACGCGGGGAAACCCACAGATACGCAGTATTTT. Protein: CSARDAGKPTDTQYF.

This rearrangement joins TRBV28 to TRBJ2-7; a possible D gene is TRBD1 (6 bases). Trimming took off 2 bases at V and 5 bases at J, with 13 bases between the two ends. From germline, CDR1 is MDHEN and CDR2 SYDVKM. The CDR3 totals 14 residues. CDR3 protein: CASSLGQGWNEQYF. For the CDR3, the DNA is TGTGCCAGCAGTTTAGGCCAGGGGTGGAACGAGCAGTACTTC.

The V and J genes are TRBV2 and TRBJ2-3; TRBD2 matches 9 bases. V shed 3 bases and J 2 bases; nucleotides not matched to a gene: 6. Per germline, CDR1 SNHLY and CDR2 FYNNEI. This CDR3 comprises 16 residues. CDR3 region: CASSELLAGTTDTQYF. The CDR3 DNA sequence: TGTGCCAGCAGTGAGTTGCTAGCGGGGACCACAGATACGCAGTATTTT.

V is TRBV29-1 and J is TRBJ1-1; D ambiguous. Trimming removed 6 bases from V and 3 bases from J, with 5 bases in between. The CDR3 extends over 10 amino acids. Germline assignment: CDR1 SQVTM and CDR2 ANQGSEA. The CDR3 loop is CSVWDTEAFF. In nucleotides, the CDR3 is TGCAGCGTGTGGGACACTGAAGCTTTCTTT.

This clonotype was detected ten times or more. V gene TRBV28 combines with J gene TRBJ2-1, with TRBD2 matching 11 bases. The CDR3 runs 17 residues. The V gene end was trimmed by 4 bases and the J gene end by 0 bases; junction bases not matched to a gene: 5. Germline assignment: CDR1 MDHEN and CDR2 SYDVKM. The CDR3, as DNA: TGTGCCAGCAGTTCCGGGACTAGCGGCAGCTCCTACAATGAGCAGTTCTTC. Translating gives CASSSGTSGSSYNEQFF.

At least ten counts were recorded for this clonotype. The chain links TRBV7-6 to TRBJ2-5; no definite D call. Germline V gene sequence: CDR1 SGHVS, CDR2 FNYEAQ. This CDR3 is 15 amino acids long. Trimming took 4 bases from V and 4 from J, leaving 16 bases between them. DNA for the CDR3: TGTGCCAGCAGCTCAAATACAGTGGCGCGAGAGACCCAGTACTTC. Amino acids: CASSSNTVARETQYF.

This clonotype has ten or more counts. The gene calls are TRBV28 and TRBJ2-3; TRBD2 aligns across 8 bases. Germline-derived CDR1 and CDR2 are MDHEN and SYDVKM. The V segment lost 6 bases and the J segment 1 base; nucleotides outside the gene matches: 6. The CDR3 loop spans 15 amino acids. CDR3 loop: CASSSPAGGTDTQYF. CDR3 nucleotide sequence: TGTGCCAGCAGCTCCCCAGCGGGGGGCACAGATACGCAGTATTTT.

This clonotype was detected only a few times. The chain has TRBV29-1 and TRBJ2-1; TRBD1 matches at 8 bases. V lost 0 bases and J lost 9; bases outside the gene matches: 13. Germline CDR1 and CDR2: SQVTM and ANQGSEA. The length of the CDR3 is 16 residues. The CDR3 nucleotides read TGCAGCGTTGAAGATCCTGGACAGGGACATTTCGGTGAGCAGTTCTTC. Encoded protein: CSVEDPGQGHFGEQFF.

This clonotype was found many times. This chain uses TRBV3-1 with TRBJ2-2; no firm D call. Trimming shortened V by 3 bases and J by 2 bases, and 4 bases separated the two germline ends. This CDR3 has 13 residues. Germline CDR1 reads LGHDT; CDR2 reads YNNKEL (reference sequence). CDR3 protein: CASSQLNTGELFF. As DNA, the CDR3 is TGTGCCAGCAGCCAGCTAAACACCGGGGAGCTGTTTTTT.